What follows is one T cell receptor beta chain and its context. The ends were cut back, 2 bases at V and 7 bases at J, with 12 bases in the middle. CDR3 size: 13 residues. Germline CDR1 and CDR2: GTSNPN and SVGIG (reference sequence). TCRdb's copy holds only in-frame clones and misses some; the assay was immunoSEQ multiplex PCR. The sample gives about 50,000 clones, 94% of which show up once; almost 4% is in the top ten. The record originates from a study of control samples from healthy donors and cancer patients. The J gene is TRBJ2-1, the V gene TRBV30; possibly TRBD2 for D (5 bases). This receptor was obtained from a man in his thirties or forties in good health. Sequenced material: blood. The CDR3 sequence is CAWSLDSWNEQFF. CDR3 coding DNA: TGTGCCTGGAGTCTGGACTCGTGGAATGAGCAGTTCTTC. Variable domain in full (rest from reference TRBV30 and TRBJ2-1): SQTIHQWPATLVQPVGSPLSLECTVEGTSNPNLYWYRQAAGRGLQLLFYSVGIGQISSEVPQNLSASRPQDRQFILSSKKLLLSDSGFYLCAWSLDSWNEQFFGPGTRLTVL.